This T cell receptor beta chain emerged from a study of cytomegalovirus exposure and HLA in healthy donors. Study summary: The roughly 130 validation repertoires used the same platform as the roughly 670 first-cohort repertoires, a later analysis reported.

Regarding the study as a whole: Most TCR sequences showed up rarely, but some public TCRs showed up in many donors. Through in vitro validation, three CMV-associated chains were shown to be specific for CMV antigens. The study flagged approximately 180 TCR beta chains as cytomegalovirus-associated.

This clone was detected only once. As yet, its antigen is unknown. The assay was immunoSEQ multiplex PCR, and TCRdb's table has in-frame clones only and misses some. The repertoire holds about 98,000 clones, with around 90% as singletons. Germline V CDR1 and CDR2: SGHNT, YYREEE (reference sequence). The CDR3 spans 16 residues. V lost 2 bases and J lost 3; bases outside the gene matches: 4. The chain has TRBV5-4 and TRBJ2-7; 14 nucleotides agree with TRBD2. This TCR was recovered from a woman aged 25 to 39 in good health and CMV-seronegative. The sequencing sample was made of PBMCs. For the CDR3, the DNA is TGTGCCAGCAGCTTAGGGACTAGCGGGAGCGACTACGAGCAGTACTTC. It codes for CASSLGTSGSDYEQYF.